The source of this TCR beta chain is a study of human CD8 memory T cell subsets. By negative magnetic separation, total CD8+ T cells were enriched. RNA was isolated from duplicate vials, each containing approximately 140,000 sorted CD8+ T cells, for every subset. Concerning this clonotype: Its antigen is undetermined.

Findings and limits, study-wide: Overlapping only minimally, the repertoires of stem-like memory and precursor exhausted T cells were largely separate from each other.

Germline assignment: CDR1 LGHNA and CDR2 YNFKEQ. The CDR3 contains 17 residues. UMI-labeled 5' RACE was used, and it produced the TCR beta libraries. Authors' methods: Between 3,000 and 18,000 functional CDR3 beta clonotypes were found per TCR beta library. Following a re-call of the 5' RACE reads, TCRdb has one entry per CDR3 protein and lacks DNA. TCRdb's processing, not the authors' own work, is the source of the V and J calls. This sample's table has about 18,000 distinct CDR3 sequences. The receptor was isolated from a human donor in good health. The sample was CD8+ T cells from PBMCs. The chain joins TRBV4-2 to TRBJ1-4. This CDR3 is CASSQEEGEGRREKLFF.